This T cell receptor (beta chain) is drawn from a study of OX40 agonist ivuxolimab in advanced cancers. Study at large: Recorded diagnoses for dose-escalation patients were hepatocellular carcinoma, melanoma, renal cell or head and neck cancer. Patients were roughly 81% male with ages roughly 20 to 90, mean about 65.

TCRdb's table, derived via immunoSEQ multiplex PCR, lists solely in-frame clones and lacks some. Found here are 60,000 or so clones, 90% to 95% of them singletons; the top ten hold roughly 20%. The germline CDR1 and CDR2 sequences are PRHDT and FYEKMQ (reference sequence). V was clipped by 4 bases and J by 9 bases, with 16 bases between them. The CDR3 is 14 amino acids. This chain uses TRBV13 with TRBJ2-1, with D perhaps TRBD2 (6 bases). The clonotype was recovered from an adult with an advanced solid tumor such as melanoma, head and neck, liver or kidney cancer. The input for sequencing was CD4+ or CD8+ T cells sorted from blood, taken in a trial of the OX40 agonist ivuxolimab. CDR3 DNA: TGTGCCAGCAGCTCGGCCCTAGCGCCGAGTGAGCAGTTCTTC. Residues: CASSSALAPSEQFF.